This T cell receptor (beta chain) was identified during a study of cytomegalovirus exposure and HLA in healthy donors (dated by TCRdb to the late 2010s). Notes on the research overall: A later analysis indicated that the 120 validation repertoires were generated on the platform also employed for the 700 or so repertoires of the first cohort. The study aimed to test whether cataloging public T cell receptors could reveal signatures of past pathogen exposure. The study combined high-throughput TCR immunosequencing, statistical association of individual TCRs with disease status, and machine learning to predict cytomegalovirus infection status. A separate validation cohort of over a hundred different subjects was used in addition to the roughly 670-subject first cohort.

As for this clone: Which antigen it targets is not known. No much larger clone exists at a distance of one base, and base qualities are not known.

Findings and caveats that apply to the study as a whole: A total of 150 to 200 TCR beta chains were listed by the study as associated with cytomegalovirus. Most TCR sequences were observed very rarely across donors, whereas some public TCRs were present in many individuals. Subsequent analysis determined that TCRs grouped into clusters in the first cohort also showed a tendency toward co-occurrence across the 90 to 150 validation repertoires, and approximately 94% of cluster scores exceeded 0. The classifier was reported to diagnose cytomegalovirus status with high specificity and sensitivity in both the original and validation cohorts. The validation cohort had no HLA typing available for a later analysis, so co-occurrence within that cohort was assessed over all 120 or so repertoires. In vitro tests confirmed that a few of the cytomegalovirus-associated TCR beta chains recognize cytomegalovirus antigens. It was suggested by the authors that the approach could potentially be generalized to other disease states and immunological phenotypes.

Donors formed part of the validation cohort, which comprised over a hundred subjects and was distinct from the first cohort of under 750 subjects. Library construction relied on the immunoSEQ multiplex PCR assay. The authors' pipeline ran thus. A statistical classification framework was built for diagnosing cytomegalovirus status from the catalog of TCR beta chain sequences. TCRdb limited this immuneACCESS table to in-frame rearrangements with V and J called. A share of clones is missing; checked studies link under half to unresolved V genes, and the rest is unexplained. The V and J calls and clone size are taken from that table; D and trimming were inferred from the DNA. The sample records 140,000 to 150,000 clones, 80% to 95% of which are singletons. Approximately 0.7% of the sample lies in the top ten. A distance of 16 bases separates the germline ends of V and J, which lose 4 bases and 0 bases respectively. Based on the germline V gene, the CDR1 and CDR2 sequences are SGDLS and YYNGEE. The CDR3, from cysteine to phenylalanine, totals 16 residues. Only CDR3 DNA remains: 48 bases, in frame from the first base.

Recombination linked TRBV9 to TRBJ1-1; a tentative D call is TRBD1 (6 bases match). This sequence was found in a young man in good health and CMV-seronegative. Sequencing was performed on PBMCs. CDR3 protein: CASSSNPGGLNTEAFF. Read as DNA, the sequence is TGTGCCAGCAGCTCGAATCCGGGGGGGCTGAACACTGAAGCTTTCTTT.